This T cell receptor (beta chain) was recovered during a study of T cells in localized non-small cell lung cancer. Data came from immunoSEQ multiplex PCR; TCRdb stores just in-frame clones and leaves some out. The sample records over 15,000 clones, about 87% being singletons. The CDR3 runs to 13 residues. CDR1 is MNHEY and CDR2 is SMNVEV in the germline V gene (reference sequence). V lost 0 bases and J 6 bases, leaving 6 bases between the germline ends. This clonotype was obtained from a male donor older than 55 with stage II lung adenocarcinoma. The J gene is TRBJ1-3, the V gene TRBV27; D remains ambiguous. The source material was peripheral blood mononuclear cells, sampled before any cancer treatment. The CDR3 DNA sequence: TGTGCCAGCAGTTTATCGGGCACAAACACCATATATTTT. Encoded protein: CASSLSGTNTIYF.